This T cell receptor beta chain derives from a study of early T cells in non-severe SARS-CoV-2 infection. Study-wide findings and caveats: VDJdb matches were skewed toward anti-spike CD8 T cell responses.

There are many counts of this clonotype. The antigen is not known. TCRdb redid the calling of the 5' RACE reads with MiXCR, one entry per CDR3 protein. The profile shows roughly 83,000 distinct CDR3 sequences, about 9.4% of them singletons. V was clipped by 7 bases and J by 5 bases; unmatched bases: 5. Germline V lookup: CDR1 KGHDR, CDR2 SFDVKD. The length of the CDR3 is 13 residues. The clonotype originates from an adult who was a healthcare worker with PCR-confirmed SARS-CoV-2 infection or an uninfected control (not recorded which). This rearrangement joins TRBV24-1 to TRBJ2-3, with 7 bases matching TRBD2. The material sequenced was whole blood, taken at baseline. The CDR3 DNA follows: TGTGCCACCAGAGGCGGGAGCGGAGATACGCAGTATTTT. It specifies CATRGGSGDTQYF.